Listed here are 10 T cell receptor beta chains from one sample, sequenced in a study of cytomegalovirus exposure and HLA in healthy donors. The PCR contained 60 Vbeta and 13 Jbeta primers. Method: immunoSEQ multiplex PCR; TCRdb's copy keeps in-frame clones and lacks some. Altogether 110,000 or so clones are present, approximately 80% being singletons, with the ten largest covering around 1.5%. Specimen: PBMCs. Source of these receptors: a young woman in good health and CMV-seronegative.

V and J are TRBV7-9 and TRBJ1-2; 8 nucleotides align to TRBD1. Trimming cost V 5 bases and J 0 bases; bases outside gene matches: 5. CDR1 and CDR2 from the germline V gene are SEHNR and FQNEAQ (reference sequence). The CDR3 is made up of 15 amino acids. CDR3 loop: CASSMGDRSNYGYTF. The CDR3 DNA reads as TGTGCCAGCAGCATGGGGGACAGGTCTAACTATGGCTACACCTTC. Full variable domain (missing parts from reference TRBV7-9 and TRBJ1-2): DTGVSQNPRHKITKRGQNVTFRCDPISEHNRLYWYRQTLGQGPEFLTYFQNEAQLEKSRLLSDRFSAERPKGSFSTLEIQRTEQGDSAMYLCASSMGDRSNYGYTFGSGTRLTVV.

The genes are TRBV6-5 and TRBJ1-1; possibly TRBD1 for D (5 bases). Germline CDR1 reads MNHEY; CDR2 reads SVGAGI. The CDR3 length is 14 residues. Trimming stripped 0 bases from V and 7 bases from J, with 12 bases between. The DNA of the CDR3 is TGTGCCAGCAGTTACTCGATCCGGGACTTTGAAGCTTTCTTT. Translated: CASSYSIRDFEAFF.

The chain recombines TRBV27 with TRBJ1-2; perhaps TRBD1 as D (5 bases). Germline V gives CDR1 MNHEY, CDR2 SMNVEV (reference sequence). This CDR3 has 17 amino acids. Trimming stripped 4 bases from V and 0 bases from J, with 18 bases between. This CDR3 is CASSSDLGAGANYGYTF. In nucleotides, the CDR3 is TGTGCCAGCAGTTCCGATCTTGGGGCAGGAGCTAACTATGGCTACACCTTC.

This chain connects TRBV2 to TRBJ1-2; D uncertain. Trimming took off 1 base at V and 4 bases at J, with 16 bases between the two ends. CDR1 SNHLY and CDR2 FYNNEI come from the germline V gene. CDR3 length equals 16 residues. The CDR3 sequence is CASSEEGTRLLYGYTF. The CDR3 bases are TGTGCCAGCAGTGAAGAAGGTACAAGACTTCTCTATGGCTACACCTTC.

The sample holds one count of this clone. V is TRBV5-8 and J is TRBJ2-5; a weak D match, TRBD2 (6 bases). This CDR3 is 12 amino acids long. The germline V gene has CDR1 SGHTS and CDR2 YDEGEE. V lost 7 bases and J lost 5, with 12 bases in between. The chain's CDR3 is CASLEGIETQYF. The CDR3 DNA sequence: TGTGCCAGCCTGGAGGGAATCGAGACCCAGTACTTC. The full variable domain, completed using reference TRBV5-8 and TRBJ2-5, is EAGVTQSPTHLIKTRGQQATLRCSPISGHTSVYWYQQALGLGLQFLLWYDEGEERNRGNFPPRFSGRQFPNYSSELNVNALELEDSALYLCASLEGIETQYFGPGTRLLVL.

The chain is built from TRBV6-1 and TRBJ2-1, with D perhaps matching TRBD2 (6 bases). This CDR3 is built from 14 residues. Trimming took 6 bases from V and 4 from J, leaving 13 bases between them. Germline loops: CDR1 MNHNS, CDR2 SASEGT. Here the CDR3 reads CASSQGLTYNEQFF. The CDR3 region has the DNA TGTGCCAGCAGCCAGGGACTTACTTACAATGAGCAGTTCTTC.

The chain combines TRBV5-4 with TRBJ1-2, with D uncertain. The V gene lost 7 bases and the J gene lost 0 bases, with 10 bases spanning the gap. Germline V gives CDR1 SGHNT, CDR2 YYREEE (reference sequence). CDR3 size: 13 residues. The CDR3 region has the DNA TGTGCCAGCGGCCCAGATTCTAACTATGGCTACACCTTC. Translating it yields CASGPDSNYGYTF.

The CDR3: CASSLSVTDTQYF. The CDR3 DNA sequence: TGTGCCAGCAGTTTATCCGTCACAGATACGCAGTATTTT. J is TRBJ2-3 and V is TRBV27; D is unresolved. Germline CDR1 and CDR2: MNHEY and SMNVEV (reference sequence). Trimming left V 0 bases short and J 2 bases short, with 3 bases between. This CDR3 has 13 amino acids.

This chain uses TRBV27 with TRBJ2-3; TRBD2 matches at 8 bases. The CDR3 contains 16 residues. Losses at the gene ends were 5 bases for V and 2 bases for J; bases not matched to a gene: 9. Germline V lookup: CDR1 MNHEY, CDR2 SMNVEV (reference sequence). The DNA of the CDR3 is TGTGCCAGCAGTATCCAAGCGGGGGTGCTCACAGATACGCAGTATTTT. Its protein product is CASSIQAGVLTDTQYF.

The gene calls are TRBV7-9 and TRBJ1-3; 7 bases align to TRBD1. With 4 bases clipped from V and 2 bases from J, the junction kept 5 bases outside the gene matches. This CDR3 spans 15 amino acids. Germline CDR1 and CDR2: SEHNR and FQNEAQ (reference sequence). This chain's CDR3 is CASSSPDRAGNTIYF. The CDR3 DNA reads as TGTGCCAGCAGCTCTCCCGACAGGGCTGGAAACACCATATATTTT.